This T cell receptor (beta chain) was retrieved from a study of T cells in tuberculosis. Adolescents were screened for latent TB by skin test and IGRA. Comment on this clone: The antigen remains unidentified.

Study results and limitations: Classification accuracy was roughly 87% (AUROC over 0.85) with the GMM-specific repertoire.

Generated by immunoSEQ multiplex PCR, the TCRdb table keeps only in-frame clones and is missing some. The data contain 25,000 to 35,000 clones, 93% of them singletons. Sequencing used PBMCs. The receptor was isolated from a donor between 10 and 35 years old with latent tuberculosis or without tuberculosis infection.

CDR3 sequence (DNA): TGTGCCAGCAGAACGGGACAGGCCTACGAGCAGTACTTC. Translation gives CASRTGQAYEQYF. The J gene is TRBJ2-7, the V gene TRBV28, with 8 nucleotides matching TRBD1. Germline V gene data show CDR1 as MDHEN and CDR2 as SYDVKM. V shed 6 bases and J 2 bases; nucleotides not matched to a gene: 3. This CDR3 comprises 13 residues. Using reference TRBV28 and TRBJ2-7 for the parts outside the CDR3, the full variable domain is DVKVTQSSRYLVKRTGEKVFLECVQDMDHENMFWYRQDPGLGLRLIYFSYDVKMKEKGDIPEGYSVSREKKERFSLILESASTNQTSMYLCASRTGQAYEQYFGPGTRLTVT.